The clone carrying this T cell receptor beta chain was counted a few times. What it binds is unknown. TCRdb analysed the RT-PCR reads with MiXCR anew, one entry per CDR3 protein. The sample gives 200,000 to 300,000 distinct CDR3 sequences, 10% to 15% of which show up once; less than 8.5% is in the top ten. Germline V gene data show CDR1 as SGDLS and CDR2 as YYNGEE. The CDR3 is 17 amino acids. V lost 2 bases and J lost 5; bases outside the gene matches: 13. The sample belongs to a study of response to subunit inactivated influenza vaccine. The study's findings and limits: A suggestion made by the authors is that each seasonal influenza vaccination recruits few new T cells.

This sequence originates from a middle-aged man who received an inactivated influenza vaccine. The sample in question was non-naive T cells sorted from PBMCs, obtained around 14 days before vaccination. The rearrangement links TRBV9 to TRBJ2-5; 9 nucleotides agree with TRBD2. CDR3 sequence (DNA): TGTGCCAGCAGCGTGGATAGCGGGGGACCGATGGAGGAGACCCAGTACTTC. Its translation is CASSVDSGGPMEETQYF.